This TCR beta chain is drawn from a study of beta chain features in type 1 diabetes. Sorting with CD45RO/CCR7/CD25/CD127/CD95/CD27 yielded naive, central memory, regulatory and stem-like memory CD4+ cells. As for this clone: Its matching antigen is unknown.

As every portion of the isolated RNA was reverse transcribed, the sequencing read expressed TCRB transcripts. TCRdb keeps only in-frame clones here, not all; method: immunoSEQ multiplex PCR. The sample carries about 48,000 clones, less than 55% recorded once. The germline V and J ends were trimmed by 4 bases and 8 bases, with 18 bases remaining between them. CDR1 SGHNT and CDR2 YYREEE come from the germline V gene (reference sequence). The CDR3 length is 15 residues. Notes on the study in general: Naive, central memory and Treg TCRB repertoires appeared more alike in patients than in healthy donors. The VDJ junctions of type 1 diabetes patients carried fewer insertions and more deletions. TCRB CDR3 length was moderately but significantly reduced in all four CD4+ subsets of Type 1 diabetes patients. Possible PCR preference for shorter templates applied equally to patients and controls.

The material sequenced was Tregs from blood. This sequence joins TRBV5-4 and TRBJ1-4; D unclear. The sequence was collected from a man aged 25-45 years with type 1 diabetes. The CDR3 here is CASSRTPGREEKLFF. In DNA form, the CDR3 reads TGTGCCAGCAGCCGCACCCCGGGAAGGGAAGAAAAACTGTTTTTT.